These 30 T cell receptor beta chains were all obtained from the same sample, sequenced in a study of PD-1 blockade in classical Hodgkin lymphoma. Clones were read by immunoSEQ multiplex PCR, and TCRdb kept only the in-frame ones, dropping some. Among about 3,200 clones listed, 80% were seen once. Noted time point: newly diagnosed, previously untreated cHL patient sample. Magnetic negative selection, applied to thawed PBMCs, was used to isolate the CD8+ T cells. Source material: CD8+ T cells from blood. These receptors all come from a human donor with classical Hodgkin lymphoma.

This sequence joins TRBV7-4 and TRBJ2-5; D possibly uses TRBD1 or TRBD2 (5 bases each). Germline-derived CDR1 and CDR2 are SGHVT and SQSDAQ. V was pared by 1 base and J by 4 bases, with 7 bases between. The CDR3 totals 13 residues. The CDR3 DNA follows: TGTGCCAGCAGCTTAGGGGACGGAGAGACCCAGTACTTC. Its translation is CASSLGDGETQYF.

This clone has only a few counts. The V and J genes are TRBV9 and TRBJ2-7; TRBD1 might be the D (6 bases). This CDR3 spans 15 amino acids. The germline V and J ends were trimmed by 3 bases and 2 bases, with 15 bases remaining between them. Germline-derived CDR1 and CDR2 are SGDLS and YYNGEE. The CDR3 region has the DNA TGTGCCAGCAGCGCTACCGGGACACCCACCTACGAGCAGTACTTC. Translating it yields CASSATGTPTYEQYF.

The J gene is TRBJ2-1, the V gene TRBV15; D is unclear. This CDR3 region has 15 residues. Germline values: CDR1 LNHNV, CDR2 YYDKDF (reference sequence). V was clipped by 0 bases and J by 0 bases, with 6 bases between them. This chain's CDR3 is CATSRDLASYNEQFF. Here the CDR3 DNA reads TGTGCCACCAGCAGAGATCTTGCCTCCTACAATGAGCAGTTCTTC.

The chain combines TRBV18 with TRBJ2-1; 9 bases match TRBD2. V was pared by 4 bases and J by 4 bases, with 5 bases of the junction left unmatched. The germline gives CDR1 KGHSH, CDR2 LQKENI. The CDR3 contains 15 residues. The DNA for the CDR3 is TGTGCCAGCTCACAGGAGCGGGAGGTGTACAATGAGCAGTTCTTC. Translating gives CASSQEREVYNEQFF.

This chain links TRBV13 with TRBJ1-2; maybe TRBD1 (5 bases). V lost 3 bases and J lost 6, with 14 bases in between. The CDR3 is 14 amino acids. Germline V gene data show CDR1 as PRHDT and CDR2 as FYEKMQ (reference sequence). CDR3 sequence: CASSFPGGEDGYTF. The CDR3 nucleotides read TGTGCCAGCAGCTTCCCGGGAGGGGAGGATGGCTACACCTTC.

The chain employs TRBV7-9 and TRBJ2-7; D gene unclear. Trimming removed 5 bases at V and 4 bases at J, with 9 bases between. The CDR3 is made up of 12 amino acids. Germline V gives CDR1 SEHNR, CDR2 FQNEAQ (reference sequence). The chain's CDR3 is CASSPGRYEQYF. The CDR3 DNA reads TGTGCCAGCAGCCCCGGGCGGTACGAGCAGTACTTC.

The CDR3 nucleotides read TGTGCCAGCAGCTTTATACACCAAGAGACCCAGTACTTC. This gives the protein CASSFIHQETQYF. The rearrangement joins TRBV11-3 to TRBJ2-5; D unresolved. Germline CDR1 is SGHNT and CDR2 is YENEEA. The V end lost 3 bases, the J end lost 0 bases, and 5 bases lay between the germline ends. This CDR3 is built from 13 residues. Filled out from reference TRBV11-3 and TRBJ2-5, the complete variable domain reads EAGVVQSPRYKIIEKKQPVAFWCNPISGHNTLYWYLQNLGQGPELLIRYENEEAVDDSQLPKDRFSAERLKGVDSTLKIQPAELGDSAVYLCASSFIHQETQYFGPGTRLLVL.

This rearrangement joins TRBV9 to TRBJ2-3; 11 nucleotides line up with TRBD2. CDR1 is SGDLS and CDR2 is YYNGEE in the germline V gene. Trimming removed 2 bases from V and 4 bases from J; junction bases left unmatched: 9. CDR3 size: 17 residues. DNA of the CDR3: TGTGCCAGCAGCGTCCCGACTAGCGGGGAGGCCCCAGATACGCAGTATTTT. Amino acid sequence: CASSVPTSGEAPDTQYF. Filled out from reference TRBV9 and TRBJ2-3, the complete variable domain reads DSGVTQTPKHLITATGQRVTLRCSPRSGDLSVYWYQQSLDQGLQFLIQYYNGEERAKGNILERFSAQQFPDLHSELNLSSLELGDSALYFCASSVPTSGEAPDTQYFGPGTRLTVL.

The chain uses TRBV2 and TRBJ2-1, with D tentatively TRBD1 (6 bases). CDR1 SNHLY and CDR2 FYNNEI come from the germline V gene. This CDR3 region has 14 residues. The germline V and J ends were trimmed by 5 bases and 4 bases, with 12 bases remaining between them. This chain's CDR3 is CASSYPDRYNEQFF. The CDR3 region has the DNA TGTGCCAGCAGTTACCCCGACAGGTACAATGAGCAGTTCTTC.

The chain uses TRBV14 and TRBJ2-5; possible D gene TRBD1, 6 bases. The CDR3 consists of 15 residues. The ends were cut back, 2 bases at V and 1 base at J, with 11 bases in the middle. Germline-derived CDR1 and CDR2 are SGHDN and FVKESK. CDR3 nucleotides: TGTGCCAGCAGCCAATATTTGGGGGCCCAAGAGACCCAGTACTTC. This gives the protein CASSQYLGAQETQYF. The full variable domain, rest sourced from reference TRBV14 and TRBJ2-5, is EAGVTQFPSHSVIEKGQTVTLRCDPISGHDNLYWYRRVMGKEIKFLLHFVKESKQDESGMPNNRFLAERTGGTYSTLKVQPAELEDSGVYFCASSQYLGAQETQYFGPGTRLLVL.

The chain employs TRBV19 and TRBJ2-3, with D tentatively TRBD1 (6 bases). The germline CDR1 and CDR2 sequences are LNHDA and SQIVND (reference sequence). The V end lost 6 bases, the J end lost 0 bases, and 13 bases lay between the germline ends. The CDR3 has 15 residues. The DNA of the CDR3 is TGTGCCAGTAGCATGGGGGCCACCAGCACAGATACGCAGTATTTT. Translating it yields CASSMGATSTDTQYF.

The CDR3 DNA sequence: TGTGCCAGCAGCTCTCGGGACAGTAACTATGGCTACACCTTC. Translating gives CASSSRDSNYGYTF. J is TRBJ1-2 and V is TRBV7-8, with 7 bases that match TRBD1. V dropped 4 bases and J dropped 1; count of bases not matched to a gene: 3. The CDR3 consists of 14 residues. The V gene's germline CDR1 is SGHVS and CDR2 FQNEAQ.

This sequence joins TRBV7-2 and TRBJ1-5, with 8 bases that match TRBD1. Unmatched junction bases numbered 7, after V lost 5 bases and J lost 7 bases. The germline V gene encodes CDR1 SGHTA and CDR2 FQGNSA. There are 14 residues in the CDR3. The CDR3 reads CASSPTPGGQPQHF. In DNA form, the CDR3 reads TGTGCCAGCAGCCCTACCCCAGGGGGCCAGCCCCAGCATTTT.

The chain joins TRBV5-5 to TRBJ2-7, with TRBD2 identical over 11 bases. There are 16 residues in the CDR3. V shed 0 bases, J shed 3 bases, and the junction held 5 bases outside the gene matches. CDR1 and CDR2 from the germline V gene are SGHKS and YYEKEE (reference sequence). The chain's CDR3 is CASSLDGTSGFYEQYF. As DNA, the CDR3 is TGTGCCAGCAGCTTGGACGGGACTAGCGGATTCTACGAGCAGTACTTC.

The V and J genes are TRBV7-6 and TRBJ2-2; 10 bases agree with TRBD1. Germline CDR1 reads SGHVS; CDR2 reads FNYEAQ. Trimming at V came to 1 base and at J to 3 bases, leaving 5 bases not matched to a gene. CDR3 length equals 17 residues. The CDR3, as DNA: TGTGCCAGCAGCTTAGAATGGGACAGGGGCTACACCGGGGAGCTGTTTTTT. This encodes CASSLEWDRGYTGELFF.

The V gene is TRBV19, the J gene TRBJ2-1; D gene ambiguous. The CDR3 is 17 residues long. The V end was cut by 2 bases, the J end by 5 bases, with 19 bases between. Germline V CDR1 and CDR2: LNHDA, SQIVND (reference sequence). The chain's CDR3 is CASSIMPGHALDNEQFF. CDR3 bases: TGTGCCAGTAGTATAATGCCGGGCCACGCTCTTGACAATGAGCAGTTCTTC.

The chain couples TRBV5-8 to TRBJ2-7; 7 bases are a match to TRBD1. From germline, CDR1 is SGHTS and CDR2 YDEGEE. The junction had 1 base not matched to a gene; V was cut back by 3 bases and J by 4 bases. This CDR3 has 12 amino acids. The CDR3 reads CASSWTGYEQYF. DNA of the CDR3: TGTGCCAGCAGCTGGACAGGTTACGAGCAGTACTTC.

The chain uses TRBV6-5 and TRBJ2-1; no firm D call. Trimming cost V 0 bases and J 5 bases, with 11 bases left between them. The CDR3 extends over 15 amino acids. Germline assignment: CDR1 MNHEY and CDR2 SVGAGI. The DNA of the CDR3 is TGTGCCAGCAGTTACTCGGCTTCCCCCCACAATGAGCAGTTCTTC. It encodes CASSYSASPHNEQFF.

The chain joins TRBV30 to TRBJ2-2; 13 bases map to TRBD2. The J segment lost 9 bases and the V segment lost 2 bases, leaving 6 bases of the junction unmatched. This CDR3 is 15 amino acids long. The germline V gene encodes CDR1 GTSNPN and CDR2 SVGIG (reference sequence). The CDR3 is CAWSLGTSGIRELFF. CDR3 nucleotide sequence: TGTGCCTGGAGTTTAGGGACTAGCGGGATAAGGGAGCTGTTTTTT.

The V gene is TRBV7-8, the J gene TRBJ2-7; D gene unclear. This CDR3 region has 11 residues. V was shortened by 3 bases and J by 7 bases, with 7 bases between the two germline ends. Germline lookup yields CDR1 SGHVS and CDR2 FQNEAQ. The CDR3 here is CASSFGWEQYF. CDR3 DNA: TGTGCCAGCAGCTTCGGGTGGGAGCAGTACTTC.

The J gene is TRBJ2-7, the V gene TRBV2; D is possibly TRBD1 (5 bases). Germline V gives CDR1 SNHLY, CDR2 FYNNEI. This CDR3 has 14 amino acids. V was pared by 1 base and J by 7 bases, with 14 bases between. The CDR3 sequence is CASSEVQGSDEQYF. CDR3 in DNA: TGTGCCAGCAGTGAAGTCCAGGGATCTGATGAGCAGTACTTC.

The chain is built from TRBV6-4 and TRBJ2-7, with 8 nucleotides matching TRBD1. The CDR3 sequence is 17 residues long. V lost 3 bases to trimming and J lost 2 bases; unmatched junction nucleotides: 12. Germline V CDR1 and CDR2: MRHNA, SNTAGT. CDR3 protein: CASSELNSGGQPYEQYF. CDR3 sequence (DNA): TGTGCCAGCAGTGAACTTAATTCAGGGGGCCAACCCTACGAGCAGTACTTC.

The chain is built from TRBV5-1 and TRBJ2-1; 13 bases are a match to TRBD2. CDR1 is SGHRS and CDR2 is YFSETQ in the germline V gene. The CDR3 is 15 residues long. Trimming removed 4 bases from V and 4 bases from J; junction bases left unmatched: 2. CDR3 bases: TGCGCCAGCAGCCCGGGACTAGCGGGGTACAATGAGCAGTTCTTC. This encodes CASSPGLAGYNEQFF.

The rearrangement links TRBV6-5 to TRBJ2-1, with 11 bases matching TRBD2. Germline trimming cut 4 bases from V and 6 bases from J; bases unmatched to any gene: 2. Germline assignment: CDR1 MNHEY and CDR2 SVGAGI. The length of the CDR3 is 14 residues. In DNA form, the CDR3 reads TGTGCCAGCAGTTTCGGGACTAGCGGCAATGAGCAGTTCTTC. This encodes CASSFGTSGNEQFF.

This clone has only a few counts. This chain uses TRBV4-1 with TRBJ2-7; D gene unclear. The V gene's germline CDR1 is MGHRA and CDR2 YSYEKL. The CDR3 covers 12 residues. Trimming took 0 bases from V and 6 from J, leaving 6 bases between them. The CDR3 coding sequence is TGCGCCAGCAGCCAAGATCGGCGCGAGCAGTACTTC. It translates to CASSQDRREQYF.

The V call is TRBV7-6, the J call TRBJ2-3; 9 bases align to TRBD2. The germline gives CDR1 SGHVS, CDR2 FNYEAQ. This CDR3 region has 16 residues. The V gene end was trimmed by 2 bases and the J gene end by 0 bases; junction bases not matched to a gene: 3. CDR3 nucleotides: TGTGCCAGCAGCTTACTCACTAGCGGGAGCACAGATACGCAGTATTTT. Translation: CASSLLTSGSTDTQYF.

DNA for the CDR3: TGCAGCGTTGAACTTCCGGGGTTAGTCTCCTACGAGCAGTACTTC. It is translated as CSVELPGLVSYEQYF. The rearrangement links TRBV29-1 to TRBJ2-7, with D perhaps matching TRBD2 (5 bases). Deletions cut 2 bases from V and 0 bases from J, with 14 bases between. This CDR3 comprises 15 residues. Germline lookup yields CDR1 SQVTM and CDR2 ANQGSEA.

The CDR3 DNA follows: TGTGCCAGCAGCACCGACACCCAGGGGCAGCCCCAGCATTTT. It translates to CASSTDTQGQPQHF. This chain connects TRBV5-8 to TRBJ1-5; possibly TRBD1 for D (6 bases). CDR1 is SGHTS, CDR2 YDEGEE, per germline. This CDR3 is built from 14 residues. Between the trimmed V and J ends, which lost 4 bases and 7 bases, there was a span of 15 bases.

V is TRBV5-1 and J is TRBJ2-7; D is tentatively TRBD1 or TRBD2 (6 bases each). Germline CDR1 is SGHRS and CDR2 is YFSETQ. The CDR3 loop spans 17 amino acids. Trimming left V 4 bases short and J 0 bases short, with 20 bases between. The CDR3 protein is CASSAHPYGGSSYEQYF. The CDR3 DNA reads TGCGCCAGCAGCGCCCATCCCTACGGGGGCAGCTCCTACGAGCAGTACTTC.

This clone came up once. V and J are TRBV2 and TRBJ2-7, with 8 bases fitting TRBD2. Per germline, CDR1 SNHLY and CDR2 FYNNEI. This CDR3 has 15 amino acids. V shed 4 bases and J 3 bases; nucleotides not matched to a gene: 8. The CDR3 nucleotides read TGTGCCAGCAGTGCATCGGGGGGGGACTACTACGAGCAGTACTTC. Protein product: CASSASGGDYYEQYF.